The entry below gives a single T cell receptor (beta chain) sequence along with its context. In the original workflow: Junction-only immunoSEQ data arrived without quality scores, meaning filtering differed. Repertoires were generated with immunoSEQ multiplex PCR, while TCRdb's copy carries only in-frame clones and drops some. D and trimming were read from the DNA, whereas the V and J calls and clone size are those reported in that table. The repertoire holds about 1 million clones, 65% to 80% seen once, with roughly 1.4% in the top ten. Germline V gene lookup returns CDR1 SGHTA and CDR2 FQGNSA. The ends were cut back, 4 bases at V and 0 bases at J, with 22 bases in the middle. The CDR3 runs 19 residues. The source of the sample is a study of shared clonotypes between healthy human individuals. The healthy adult donors were HIV-negative and reported no recent acute infections or vaccinations.

The clonotype comes from a man aged 18 to 29 in good health. The V call is TRBV7-2, the J call TRBJ1-5, with D perhaps TRBD1 (6 bases). The sample taken for sequencing was memory CD4+ T cells sorted from blood. Subset given: CD45RA-negative fraction. The CDR3 DNA sequence: TGTGCCAGCAGCTCCTCTTCGGGCAGGGGATCTTATAGCAATCAGCCCCAGCATTTT. This gives the protein CASSSSSGRGSYSNQPQHF. Using reference TRBV7-2 and TRBJ1-5 for the parts outside the CDR3, the full variable domain is GAGVSQSPSNKVTEKGKDVELRCDPISGHTALYWYRQSLGQGLEFLIYFQGNSAPDKSGLPSDRFSAERTGGSVSTLTIQRTQQEDSAVYLCASSSSSGRGSYSNQPQHFGDGTRLSIL.